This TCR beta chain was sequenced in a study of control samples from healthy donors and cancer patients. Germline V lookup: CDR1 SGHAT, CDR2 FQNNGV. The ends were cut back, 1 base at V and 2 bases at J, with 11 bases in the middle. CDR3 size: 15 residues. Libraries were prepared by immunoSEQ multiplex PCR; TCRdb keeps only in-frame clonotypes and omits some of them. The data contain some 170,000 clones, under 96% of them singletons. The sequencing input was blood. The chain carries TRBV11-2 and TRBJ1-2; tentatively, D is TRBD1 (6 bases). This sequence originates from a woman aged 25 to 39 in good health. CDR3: CASSLVRGKNYGYTF. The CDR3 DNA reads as TGTGCCAGCAGCTTAGTCAGGGGAAAAAACTATGGCTACACCTTC.